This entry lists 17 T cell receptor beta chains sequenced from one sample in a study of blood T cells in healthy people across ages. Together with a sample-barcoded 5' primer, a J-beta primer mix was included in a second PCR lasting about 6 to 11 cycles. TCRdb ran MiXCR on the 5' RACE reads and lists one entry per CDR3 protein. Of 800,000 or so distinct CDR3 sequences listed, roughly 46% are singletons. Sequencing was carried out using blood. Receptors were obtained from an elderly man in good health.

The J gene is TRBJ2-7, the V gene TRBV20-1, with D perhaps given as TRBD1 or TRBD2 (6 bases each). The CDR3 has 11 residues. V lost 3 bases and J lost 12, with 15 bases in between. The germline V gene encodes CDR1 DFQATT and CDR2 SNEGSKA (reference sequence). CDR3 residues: CSARGPGAPYF. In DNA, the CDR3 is TGCAGTGCTAGGGGTCCGGGGGCCCCGTACTTC.

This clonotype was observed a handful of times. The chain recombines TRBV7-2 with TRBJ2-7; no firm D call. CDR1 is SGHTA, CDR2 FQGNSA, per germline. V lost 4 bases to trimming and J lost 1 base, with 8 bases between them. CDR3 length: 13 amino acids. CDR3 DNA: TGTGCCAGCAGCTCAGTAGAATCCTACGAGCAGTACTTC. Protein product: CASSSVESYEQYF.

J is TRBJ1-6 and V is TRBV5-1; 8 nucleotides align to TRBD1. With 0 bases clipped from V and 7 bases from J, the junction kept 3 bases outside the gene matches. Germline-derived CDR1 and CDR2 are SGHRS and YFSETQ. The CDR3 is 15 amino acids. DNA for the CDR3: TGCGCCAGCAGCTTGGGGGACAGGATCAATTCACCCCTCCACTTT. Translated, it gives CASSLGDRINSPLHF.

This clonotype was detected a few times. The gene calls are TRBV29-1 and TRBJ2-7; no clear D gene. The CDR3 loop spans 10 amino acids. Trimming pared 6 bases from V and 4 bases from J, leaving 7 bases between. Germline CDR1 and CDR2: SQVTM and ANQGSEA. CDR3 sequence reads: CSVQEYEQYF. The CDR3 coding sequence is TGCAGCGTACAAGAATACGAGCAGTACTTC.

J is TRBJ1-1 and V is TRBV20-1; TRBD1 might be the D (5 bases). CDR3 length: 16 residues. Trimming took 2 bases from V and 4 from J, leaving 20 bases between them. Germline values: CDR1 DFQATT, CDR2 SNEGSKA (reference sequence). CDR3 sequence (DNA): TGCAGTGCTAGAAGGAGGTTCGGGGGGGAGGGCACTGAAGCTTTCTTT. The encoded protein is CSARRRFGGEGTEAFF.

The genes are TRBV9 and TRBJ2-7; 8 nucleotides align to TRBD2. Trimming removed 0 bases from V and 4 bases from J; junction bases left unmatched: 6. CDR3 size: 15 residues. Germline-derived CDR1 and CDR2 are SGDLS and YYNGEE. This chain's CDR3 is CASSVGVAGIYEQYF. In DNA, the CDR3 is TGTGCCAGCAGCGTAGGGGTAGCGGGGATATACGAGCAGTACTTC.

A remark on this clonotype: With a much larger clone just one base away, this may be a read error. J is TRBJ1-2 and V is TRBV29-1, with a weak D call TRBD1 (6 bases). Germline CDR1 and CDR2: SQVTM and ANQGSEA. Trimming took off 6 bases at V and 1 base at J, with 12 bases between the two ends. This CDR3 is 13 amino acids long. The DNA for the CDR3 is TGCAGCGTCCCGGGACACCGTAACTATGGCTACACCTTC. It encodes CSVPGHRNYGYTF.

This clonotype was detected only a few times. CDR3 sequence reads: CASSTPRGRGLETQYF. CDR3 nucleotide sequence: TGTGCCAGCAGCACCCCCAGGGGAAGGGGTTTGGAGACCCAGTACTTC. The gene calls are TRBV7-2 and TRBJ2-5; tentative D call: TRBD1 (6 bases). V shed 5 bases and J shed 5 bases, with 21 bases lying between them. The germline gives CDR1 SGHTA, CDR2 FQGNSA. The CDR3 has 16 residues.

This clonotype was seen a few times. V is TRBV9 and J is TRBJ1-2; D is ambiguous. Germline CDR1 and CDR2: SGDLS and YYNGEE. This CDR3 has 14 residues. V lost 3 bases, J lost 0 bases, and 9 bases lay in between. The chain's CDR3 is CASSEGGPNYGYTF. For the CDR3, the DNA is TGTGCCAGCAGCGAGGGCGGACCTAACTATGGCTACACCTTC.

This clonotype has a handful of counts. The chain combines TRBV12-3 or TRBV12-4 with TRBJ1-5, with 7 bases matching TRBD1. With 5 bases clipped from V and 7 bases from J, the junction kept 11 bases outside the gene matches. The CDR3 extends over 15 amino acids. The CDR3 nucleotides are TGTGCCAGCAGTCAAGTAACAGGGGCTCGGCAGCCCCAGCATTTT. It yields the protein CASSQVTGARQPQHF.

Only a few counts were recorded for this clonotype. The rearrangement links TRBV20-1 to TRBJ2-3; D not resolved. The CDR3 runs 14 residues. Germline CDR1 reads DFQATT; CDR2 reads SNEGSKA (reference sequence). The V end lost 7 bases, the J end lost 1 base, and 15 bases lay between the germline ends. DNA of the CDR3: TGCAGTGAGAAATTAAGCAGCGGCACAGATACGCAGTATTTT. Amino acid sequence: CSEKLSSGTDTQYF.

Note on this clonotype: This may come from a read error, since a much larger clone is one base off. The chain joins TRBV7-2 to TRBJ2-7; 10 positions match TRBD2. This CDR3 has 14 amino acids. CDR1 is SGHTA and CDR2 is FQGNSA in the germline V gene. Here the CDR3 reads CAGSQAGGAYEQYF. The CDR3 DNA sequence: TGTGCCGGCAGTCAAGCGGGGGGGGCCTACGAGCAGTACTTC.

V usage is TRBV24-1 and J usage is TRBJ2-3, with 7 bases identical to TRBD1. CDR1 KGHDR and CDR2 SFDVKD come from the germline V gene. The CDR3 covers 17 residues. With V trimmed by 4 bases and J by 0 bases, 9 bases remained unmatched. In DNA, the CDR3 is TGTGCCACCAGTGAGCGTTGGGACAGCGAAAGCACAGATACGCAGTATTTT. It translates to CATSERWDSESTDTQYF.

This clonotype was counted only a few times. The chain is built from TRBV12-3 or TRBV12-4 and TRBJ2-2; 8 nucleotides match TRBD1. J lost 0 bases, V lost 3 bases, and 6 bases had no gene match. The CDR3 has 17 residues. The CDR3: CASSFPGQGTNTGELFF. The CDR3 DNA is TGTGCCAGCAGTTTCCCTGGACAGGGAACGAACACCGGGGAGCTGTTTTTT.

CDR3 sequence (DNA): TGTGCCAGCAGCCAAGGGGGGGTACTCAATGAGCAGTTCTTC. It yields the protein CASSQGGVLNEQFF. The gene calls are TRBV11-3 and TRBJ2-1, with a tentative D call TRBD2 (7 bases). This CDR3 is built from 14 residues. CDR1 is SGHNT, CDR2 YENEEA, per germline. Trimming removed 5 bases at V and 6 bases at J, with 14 bases between.

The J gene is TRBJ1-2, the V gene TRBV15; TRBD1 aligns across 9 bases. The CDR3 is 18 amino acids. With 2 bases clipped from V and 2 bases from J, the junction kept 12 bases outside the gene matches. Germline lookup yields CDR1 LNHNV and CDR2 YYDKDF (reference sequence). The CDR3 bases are TGTGCCACCAGCAGAAGCCCGGGGATGGGACAGGGAAACTATGGCTACACCTTC. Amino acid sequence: CATSRSPGMGQGNYGYTF.

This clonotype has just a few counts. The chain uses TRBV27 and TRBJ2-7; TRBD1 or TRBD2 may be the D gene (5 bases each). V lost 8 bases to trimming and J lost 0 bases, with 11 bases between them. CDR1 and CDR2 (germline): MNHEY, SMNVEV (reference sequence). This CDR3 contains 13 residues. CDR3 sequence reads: CASAPGTSYEQYF. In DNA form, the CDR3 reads TGTGCCAGCGCCCCCGGGACCTCCTACGAGCAGTACTTC.